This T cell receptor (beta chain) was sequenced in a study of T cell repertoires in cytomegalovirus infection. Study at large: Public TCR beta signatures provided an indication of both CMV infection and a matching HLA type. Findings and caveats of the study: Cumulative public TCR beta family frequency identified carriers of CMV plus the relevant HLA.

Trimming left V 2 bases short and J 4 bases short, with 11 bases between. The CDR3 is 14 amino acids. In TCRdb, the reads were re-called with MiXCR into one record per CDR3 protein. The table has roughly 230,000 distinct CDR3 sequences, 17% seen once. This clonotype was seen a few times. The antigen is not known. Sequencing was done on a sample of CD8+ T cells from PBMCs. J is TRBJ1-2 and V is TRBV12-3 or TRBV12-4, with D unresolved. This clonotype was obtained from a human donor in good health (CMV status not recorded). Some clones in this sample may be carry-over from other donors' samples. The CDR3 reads CASSLSASSYGYTF. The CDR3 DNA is TGTGCCAGCAGTTTATCGGCGAGCTCCTATGGCTACACCTTC.